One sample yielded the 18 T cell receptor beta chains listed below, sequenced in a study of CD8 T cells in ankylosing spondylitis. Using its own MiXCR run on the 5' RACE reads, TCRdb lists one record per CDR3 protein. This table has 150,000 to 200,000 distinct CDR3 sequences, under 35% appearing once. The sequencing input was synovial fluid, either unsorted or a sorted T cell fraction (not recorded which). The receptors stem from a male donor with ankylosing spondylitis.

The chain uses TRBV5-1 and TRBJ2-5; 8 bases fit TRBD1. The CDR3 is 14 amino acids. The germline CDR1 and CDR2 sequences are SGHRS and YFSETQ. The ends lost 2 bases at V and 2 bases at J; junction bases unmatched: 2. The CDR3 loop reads CASSLQGGQETQYF. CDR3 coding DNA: TGCGCCAGCAGCTTACAGGGGGGACAAGAGACCCAGTACTTC.

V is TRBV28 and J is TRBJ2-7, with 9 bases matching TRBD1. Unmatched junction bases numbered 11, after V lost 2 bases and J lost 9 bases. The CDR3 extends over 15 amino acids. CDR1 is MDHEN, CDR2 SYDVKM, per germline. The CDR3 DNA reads TGTGCCAGCAGTTTAGGGGACAGGGCACTCCTTGGGCAGTACTTC. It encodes CASSLGDRALLGQYF.

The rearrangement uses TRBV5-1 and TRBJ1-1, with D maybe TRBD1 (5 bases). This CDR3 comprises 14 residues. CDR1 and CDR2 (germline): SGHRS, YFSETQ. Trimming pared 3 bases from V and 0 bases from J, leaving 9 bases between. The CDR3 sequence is CASSSGEMNTEAFF. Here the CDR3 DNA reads TGCGCCAGCAGCTCGGGGGAAATGAACACTGAAGCTTTCTTT.

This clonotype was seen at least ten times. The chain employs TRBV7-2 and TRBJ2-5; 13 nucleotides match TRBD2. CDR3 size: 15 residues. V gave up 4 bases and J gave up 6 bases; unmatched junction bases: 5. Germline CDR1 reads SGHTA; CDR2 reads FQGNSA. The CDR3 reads CASSWDGTSGKTQYF. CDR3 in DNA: TGTGCCAGCAGCTGGGACGGGACTAGCGGGAAGACCCAGTACTTC.

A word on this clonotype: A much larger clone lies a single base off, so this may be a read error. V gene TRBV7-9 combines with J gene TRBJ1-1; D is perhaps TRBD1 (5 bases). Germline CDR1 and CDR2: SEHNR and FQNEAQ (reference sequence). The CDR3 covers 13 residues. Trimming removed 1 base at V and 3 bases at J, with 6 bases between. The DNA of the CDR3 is TGTGCCAGCAGCTTAGGACAGCACACTGAAGCTTTCTTT. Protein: CASSLGQHTEAFF.

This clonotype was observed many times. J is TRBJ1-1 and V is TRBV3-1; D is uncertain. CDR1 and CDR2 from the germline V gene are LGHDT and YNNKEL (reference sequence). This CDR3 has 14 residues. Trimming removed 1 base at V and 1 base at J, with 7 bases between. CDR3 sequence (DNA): TGTGCCAGCAGCCAAGCGAACCGGAACACTGAAGCTTTCTTT. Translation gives CASSQANRNTEAFF.

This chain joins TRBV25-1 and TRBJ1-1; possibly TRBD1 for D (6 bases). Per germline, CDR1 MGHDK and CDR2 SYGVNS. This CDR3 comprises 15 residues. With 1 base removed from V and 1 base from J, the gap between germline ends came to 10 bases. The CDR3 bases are TGTGCCAGCAGTGAATGGGGGGGACAGAACACTGAAGCTTTCTTT. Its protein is CASSEWGGQNTEAFF.

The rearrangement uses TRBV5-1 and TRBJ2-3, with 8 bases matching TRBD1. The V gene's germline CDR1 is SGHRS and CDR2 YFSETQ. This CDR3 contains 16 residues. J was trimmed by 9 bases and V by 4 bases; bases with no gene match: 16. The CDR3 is CASSPGQGYEMTTQYF. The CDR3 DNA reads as TGCGCCAGCAGCCCCGGACAGGGATACGAGATGACGACGCAGTATTTT.

Here the CDR3 reads CASTMRGGWNTEAFF. The DNA of the CDR3 is TGTGCCAGCACCATGAGGGGGGGGTGGAACACTGAAGCTTTCTTT. The rearrangement links TRBV12-3 or TRBV12-4 to TRBJ1-1, with D possibly being TRBD1 (6 bases). Deletions cut 7 bases from V and 1 base from J, with 16 bases between. The CDR3 runs to 15 residues.

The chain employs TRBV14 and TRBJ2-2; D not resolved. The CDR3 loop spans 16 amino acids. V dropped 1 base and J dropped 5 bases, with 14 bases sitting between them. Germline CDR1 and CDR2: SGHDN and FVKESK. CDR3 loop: CASSQASGSGTGELFF. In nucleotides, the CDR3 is TGTGCCAGCAGCCAAGCTTCGGGTTCGGGTACCGGGGAGCTGTTTTTT.

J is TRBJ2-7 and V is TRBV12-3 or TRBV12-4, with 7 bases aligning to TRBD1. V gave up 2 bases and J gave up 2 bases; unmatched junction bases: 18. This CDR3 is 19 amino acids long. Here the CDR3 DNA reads TGTGCCAGCAGTTTATGGGGTCCCGGCCTTGGGACAGCCCCCTACGAGCAGTACTTC. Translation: CASSLWGPGLGTAPYEQYF.

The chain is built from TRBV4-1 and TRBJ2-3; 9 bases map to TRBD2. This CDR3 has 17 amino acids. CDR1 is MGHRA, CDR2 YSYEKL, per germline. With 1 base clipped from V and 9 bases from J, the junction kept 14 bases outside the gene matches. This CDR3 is CASSQVGQRGEKRTQYF. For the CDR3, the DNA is TGCGCCAGCAGCCAAGTCGGGCAGCGGGGGGAGAAACGCACGCAGTATTTT.

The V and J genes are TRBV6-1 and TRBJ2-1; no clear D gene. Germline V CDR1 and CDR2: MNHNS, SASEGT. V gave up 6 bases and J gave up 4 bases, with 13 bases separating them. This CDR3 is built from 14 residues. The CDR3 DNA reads TGTGCCAGCAGGTCCCCTTTGGTGTACAATGAGCAGTTCTTC. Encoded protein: CASRSPLVYNEQFF.

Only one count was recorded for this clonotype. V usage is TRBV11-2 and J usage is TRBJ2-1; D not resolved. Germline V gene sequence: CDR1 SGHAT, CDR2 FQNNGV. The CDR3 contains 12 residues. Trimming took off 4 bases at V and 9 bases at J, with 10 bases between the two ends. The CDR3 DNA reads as TGTGCCAGCAGCTCCCTCCTGATTGAGCAGTTCTTC. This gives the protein CASSSLLIEQFF.

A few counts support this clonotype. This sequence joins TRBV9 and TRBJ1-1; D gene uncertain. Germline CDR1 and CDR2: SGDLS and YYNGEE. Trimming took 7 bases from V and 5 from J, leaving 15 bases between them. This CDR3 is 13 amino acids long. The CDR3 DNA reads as TGTGCCAGCGGACTCGGACGAGGGACTGAAGCTTTCTTT. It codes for CASGLGRGTEAFF.

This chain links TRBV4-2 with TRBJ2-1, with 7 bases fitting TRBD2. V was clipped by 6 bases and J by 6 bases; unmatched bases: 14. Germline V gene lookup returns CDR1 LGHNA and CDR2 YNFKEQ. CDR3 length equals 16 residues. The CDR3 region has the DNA TGTGCCAGCAGACCCCAGGGCGGGGGAGATAGCAATGAGCAGTTCTTC. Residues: CASRPQGGGDSNEQFF.

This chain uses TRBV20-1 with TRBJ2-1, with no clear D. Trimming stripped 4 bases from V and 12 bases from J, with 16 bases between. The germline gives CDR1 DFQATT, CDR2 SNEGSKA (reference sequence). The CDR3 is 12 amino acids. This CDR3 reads CSAKVSGWVQFF. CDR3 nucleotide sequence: TGCAGTGCTAAGGTCTCCGGCTGGGTGCAGTTCTTC.

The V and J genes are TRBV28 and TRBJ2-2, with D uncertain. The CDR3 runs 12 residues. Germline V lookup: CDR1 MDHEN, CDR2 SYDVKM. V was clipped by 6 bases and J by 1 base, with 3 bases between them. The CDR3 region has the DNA TGTGCCAGCAGGGTGAACACCGGGGAGCTGTTTTTT. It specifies CASRVNTGELFF. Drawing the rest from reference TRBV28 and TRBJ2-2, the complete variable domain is DVKVTQSSRYLVKRTGEKVFLECVQDMDHENMFWYRQDPGLGLRLIYFSYDVKMKEKGDIPEGYSVSREKKERFSLILESASTNQTSMYLCASRVNTGELFFGEGSRLTVL.